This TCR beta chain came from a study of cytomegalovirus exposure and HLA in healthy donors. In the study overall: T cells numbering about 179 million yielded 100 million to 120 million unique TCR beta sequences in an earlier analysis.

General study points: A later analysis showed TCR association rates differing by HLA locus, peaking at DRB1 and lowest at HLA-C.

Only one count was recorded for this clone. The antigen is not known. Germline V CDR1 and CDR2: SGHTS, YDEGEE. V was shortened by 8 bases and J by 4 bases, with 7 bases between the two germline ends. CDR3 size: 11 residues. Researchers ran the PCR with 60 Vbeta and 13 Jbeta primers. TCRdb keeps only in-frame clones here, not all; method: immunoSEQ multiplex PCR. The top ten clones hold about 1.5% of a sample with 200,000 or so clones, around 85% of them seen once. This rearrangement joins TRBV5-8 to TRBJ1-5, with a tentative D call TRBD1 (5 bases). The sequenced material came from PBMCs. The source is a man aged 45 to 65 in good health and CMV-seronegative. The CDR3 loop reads CASRGNQPQHF. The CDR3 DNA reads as TGTGCCAGTCGGGGGAATCAGCCCCAGCATTTT. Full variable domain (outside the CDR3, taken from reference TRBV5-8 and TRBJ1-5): EAGVTQSPTHLIKTRGQQATLRCSPISGHTSVYWYQQALGLGLQFLLWYDEGEERNRGNFPPRFSGRQFPNYSSELNVNALELEDSALYLCASRGNQPQHFGDGTRLSIL.